The 31 T cell receptor beta chains listed next were all sequenced from one sample in a study of blood T cell repertoires in COVID-19. Profiling relied on immunoSEQ multiplex PCR, and the TCRdb table lists in-frame clones only, not all of them. Here the sample spans 150,000 to 200,000 clones, under 80% being singletons. The sample consisted of PBMCs or T cells enriched from blood (not recorded which). Source of these receptors: a woman in her 50s with acute COVID-19.

This chain uses TRBV27 with TRBJ1-6; D not resolved. CDR3 length: 15 residues. Germline loops: CDR1 MNHEY, CDR2 SMNVEV (reference sequence). V dropped 4 bases and J dropped 1 base, with 8 bases sitting between them. In DNA form, the CDR3 reads TGTGCCAGCAGTTATTCGCAGTCCTATAATTCACCCCTCCACTTT. Translating it yields CASSYSQSYNSPLHF.

The chain is built from TRBV7-2 and TRBJ2-5; the D gene is possibly TRBD1 (6 bases). V lost 5 bases, J lost 5 bases, and 18 bases lay in between. CDR3 length: 15 residues. Germline assignment: CDR1 SGHTA and CDR2 FQGNSA. For the CDR3, the DNA is TGTGCCAGCAGCAATGTAGCAGGGGTGAGGGAGACCCAGTACTTC. Translation: CASSNVAGVRETQYF.

This clone was detected a few times. This chain connects TRBV23-1 to TRBJ1-5, with D uncertain. TRBV23-1 belongs to the ORF category, with a function that is uncertain. V was pared by 1 base and J by 0 bases, with 13 bases between. This CDR3 contains 17 residues. The CDR3 region has the DNA TGCGCCAGCAGTCAATGGTGCCAGGAGGATAGCAATCAGCCCCAGCATTTT. Protein: CASSQWCQEDSNQPQHF.

This clone has just a few counts. V gene TRBV4-1 combines with J gene TRBJ1-4; D not resolved. V was pared by 0 bases and J by 5 bases, with 10 bases between. Germline V gene lookup returns CDR1 MGHRA and CDR2 YSYEKL. This CDR3 is 15 amino acids long. The CDR3 loop is CASSQEEGRNEKLFF. For the CDR3, the DNA is TGCGCCAGCAGCCAAGAAGAGGGCCGGAATGAAAAACTGTTTTTT.

V and J are TRBV9 and TRBJ1-6, with D possibly being TRBD1 (5 bases). Germline V gene sequence: CDR1 SGDLS, CDR2 YYNGEE. The CDR3 contains 15 residues. Trimming stripped 4 bases from V and 6 bases from J, with 14 bases between. CDR3 region: CASSREGFFNSPLHF. CDR3 sequence (DNA): TGTGCCAGCAGCCGGGAGGGGTTTTTTAATTCACCCCTCCACTTT.

V is TRBV9 and J is TRBJ1-1; no firm D call. Per germline, CDR1 SGDLS and CDR2 YYNGEE. The CDR3 length is 16 residues. Trimming removed 0 bases at V and 0 bases at J, with 12 bases between. The CDR3 protein is CASSVVGGYMNTEAFF. The CDR3 DNA sequence: TGTGCCAGCAGCGTAGTCGGAGGTTACATGAACACTGAAGCTTTCTTT.

The V call is TRBV4-3, the J call TRBJ2-1; 13 bases align to TRBD2. This CDR3 has 18 amino acids. Germline values: CDR1 LGHNA, CDR2 YSLEER. V lost 0 bases to trimming and J lost 8 bases; unmatched junction nucleotides: 10. The CDR3 region has the DNA TGCGCCAGCAGCCAAGATCGAGTAGGACTAGCGGGGGTGGATGAGCAGTTCTTC. Protein product: CASSQDRVGLAGVDEQFF.

V and J are TRBV4-2 and TRBJ1-2; D remains ambiguous. Trimming took 0 bases from V and 4 from J, leaving 9 bases between them. There are 14 residues in the CDR3. Looked up from germline, CDR1 is LGHNA and CDR2 is YNFKEQ. The CDR3 protein is CASSQDFNSYGYTF. CDR3 DNA: TGTGCCAGCAGCCAAGATTTTAATAGCTATGGCTACACCTTC.

The chain recombines TRBV3-1 (or the pseudogene TRBV3-2) with TRBJ1-2, with D possibly matching TRBD1 (5 bases). Trimming took off 5 bases at V and 5 bases at J, with 15 bases between the two ends. This CDR3 is 14 amino acids long. CDR1 is LGHDT, CDR2 YNNKEL, per germline (reference sequence). The CDR3 DNA reads as TGTGCCAGCAGCAGTGGGGACGGGGGATATGGCTACACCTTC. Residues: CASSSGDGGYGYTF.

The V gene is TRBV28, the J gene TRBJ2-2; 12 positions match TRBD2. The CDR3 runs 14 residues. Germline V gene lookup returns CDR1 MDHEN and CDR2 SYDVKM. V lost 7 bases, J lost 6 bases, and 3 bases stayed unmatched. CDR3 in DNA: TGTGCCAGCACTAGCGGGGGGGCCGCCGGGGAGCTGTTTTTT. Protein sequence: CASTSGGAAGELFF.

The chain employs TRBV11-2 and TRBJ2-7; 7 bases match TRBD2. Germline CDR1 is SGHAT and CDR2 is FQNNGV. This CDR3 spans 13 amino acids. The V and J ends lost 5 bases and 6 bases, in that order; junction bases with no gene match: 7. As DNA, the CDR3 is TGTGCCAGCAGCCCAACGACTAGCCCCGAGCAGTACGTC. It yields the protein CASSPTTSPEQYV.

The table lists this clone with a count of one. The chain has TRBV5-1 and TRBJ1-3, with 7 bases matching TRBD1. Trimming cost V 4 bases and J 4 bases; bases outside gene matches: 5. This CDR3 spans 14 amino acids. The V gene's germline CDR1 is SGHRS and CDR2 YFSETQ. As DNA, the CDR3 is TGCGCCAGCAGCCCTGGGACAGAAGGAAACACCATATATTTT. Translation gives CASSPGTEGNTIYF.

V gene TRBV6-5 combines with J gene TRBJ1-6; TRBD1 matches 10 bases. Germline assignment: CDR1 MNHEY and CDR2 SVGAGI. The J segment lost 9 bases and the V segment lost 6 bases, leaving 2 bases of the junction unmatched. The CDR3 sequence is 13 residues long. The CDR3 reads CASSRDRGSPLHF. Here the CDR3 DNA reads TGTGCCAGCAGCCGGGACAGGGGTTCACCCCTCCACTTT.

V is TRBV2 and J is TRBJ2-7, with TRBD2 identical over 10 bases. V shed 8 bases, J shed 5 bases, and the junction held 6 bases outside the gene matches. Germline V gene data show CDR1 as SNHLY and CDR2 as FYNNEI. This CDR3 region has 13 residues. CDR3 residues: CASSGLAIHEQYV. CDR3 nucleotides: TGTGCCAGCTCGGGACTAGCGATTCACGAGCAGTACGTC.

V gene TRBV5-8 combines with J gene TRBJ2-7; D not certain. Germline V gives CDR1 SGHTS, CDR2 YDEGEE. The CDR3 is 12 amino acids. V lost 5 bases and J 3 bases, leaving 9 bases between the germline ends. The CDR3 nucleotides read TGTGCCAGCAGAGTGGGCGACTACGAGCAGTACGTC. Its protein is CASRVGDYEQYV.

The rearrangement links TRBV24-1 to TRBJ2-3, with D tentatively TRBD2 (6 bases). Trimming removed 4 bases at V and 3 bases at J, with 10 bases between. CDR3 length: 14 residues. Germline V gene lookup returns CDR1 KGHDR and CDR2 SFDVKD. Here the CDR3 reads CATSELAATDTQYF. For the CDR3, the DNA is TGTGCCACCAGTGAATTAGCGGCAACAGATACGCAGTATTTT.

This clone appeared a few times. The rearrangement joins TRBV6-5 to TRBJ1-6; 8 positions match TRBD1. The CDR3 has 15 residues. V shed 6 bases and J 10 bases; nucleotides not matched to a gene: 11. CDR1 and CDR2 from the germline V gene are MNHEY and SVGAGI. The chain's CDR3 is CASRTQGVSVSPLHF. CDR3 DNA: TGTGCCAGCAGGACACAGGGGGTATCGGTGTCACCCCTCCACTTT.

The chain recombines TRBV4-1 with TRBJ1-5; possibly TRBD1 for D (6 bases). The CDR3 contains 14 residues. Germline loops: CDR1 MGHRA, CDR2 YSYEKL. V was trimmed by 0 bases and J by 5 bases, leaving 8 bases between them. Here the CDR3 DNA reads TGCGCCAGCAGCCAAGAACAGGGTGATCAGCCCCAGCATTTT. As protein: CASSQEQGDQPQHF.

The chain joins TRBV6-5 to TRBJ1-2; 9 nucleotides line up with TRBD1. The CDR3 runs 14 residues. Germline lookup yields CDR1 MNHEY and CDR2 SVGAGI. J gave up 1 base and V 6 bases, and 3 bases lay outside the gene matches. The CDR3 is CASRADRGNYGYTF. CDR3 nucleotide sequence: TGTGCCAGCAGAGCGGACAGGGGTAACTATGGCTACACCTTC.

The rearrangement uses TRBV6-5 and TRBJ2-2; D may be TRBD1 (6 bases). V was clipped by 6 bases and J by 2 bases, with 13 bases between them. CDR3 size: 15 residues. Germline values: CDR1 MNHEY, CDR2 SVGAGI. CDR3 DNA sequence: TGTGCCAGCAGATTACAGGGCCTAAACACCGGGGAGCTGTTTTTT. Amino acid sequence: CASRLQGLNTGELFF.

There are a few counts of this clone. The gene calls are TRBV5-1 and TRBJ2-2; no clear D gene. The CDR3 extends over 15 amino acids. Looked up from germline, CDR1 is SGHRS and CDR2 is YFSETQ. V gave up 0 bases and J gave up 1 base, with 7 bases separating them. The chain's CDR3 is CASSLGLLNTGELFF. In DNA form, the CDR3 reads TGCGCCAGCAGCTTGGGACTCCTGAACACCGGGGAGCTGTTTTTT.

This clone was seen once. The chain has TRBV27 and TRBJ2-1; D unclear. V was cut by 3 bases and J by 7 bases, with 7 bases left in between. In germline, CDR1 is MNHEY, CDR2 SMNVEV (reference sequence). This CDR3 contains 12 residues. CDR3 sequence (DNA): TGTGCCAGCAGTTTTTCGTCTAATGAGCAGTTCTTC. Translating gives CASSFSSNEQFF.

This chain links TRBV7-8 with TRBJ2-1; TRBD1 matches 9 bases. The V segment lost 5 bases and the J segment 5 bases; nucleotides outside the gene matches: 13. The CDR3 loop spans 17 amino acids. CDR1 is SGHVS and CDR2 is FQNEAQ in the germline V gene. This CDR3 reads CASSPRLGTGMDNEQFF. Here the CDR3 DNA reads TGTGCCAGCAGCCCGAGACTAGGGACAGGGATGGACAATGAGCAGTTCTTC.

V usage is TRBV7-2 and J usage is TRBJ2-4, with 10 nucleotides matching TRBD1. Germline loops: CDR1 SGHTA, CDR2 FQGNSA. The CDR3 has 14 residues. With 4 bases clipped from V and 8 bases from J, the junction kept 5 bases outside the gene matches. CDR3 coding DNA: TGTGCCAGCAGCTCCCGGGACAGGGGAGACATTCAGTACTTC. It codes for CASSSRDRGDIQYF.

The chain uses TRBV4-1 and TRBJ2-2; 7 bases map to TRBD1. The CDR3 runs to 16 residues. CDR1 and CDR2 (germline): MGHRA, YSYEKL. V dropped 4 bases and J dropped 3; count of bases not matched to a gene: 8. In DNA, the CDR3 is TGCGCCAGCAGCCCCAGGGGGACGCGAGACACCGGGGAGCTGTTTTTT. Translating gives CASSPRGTRDTGELFF.

V and J are TRBV24-1 and TRBJ1-6, with TRBD1 as a possible D gene (6 bases). CDR1 and CDR2 from the germline V gene are KGHDR and SFDVKD. V lost 8 bases to trimming and J lost 6 bases, with 13 bases between them. CDR3 length equals 14 residues. Written as DNA, the CDR3 is TGTGCCACCACGGCAGGGGTAGGTAATTCACCCCTCCACTTT. Translated: CATTAGVGNSPLHF.

J is TRBJ2-7 and V is TRBV21-1; TRBD1, the table's D call, lacks a check against the DNA. TRBV21-1 constitutes a pseudogene. CDR3 length equals 15 residues. The CDR3 nucleotides are TGTGCCAGCAGCACAACCGGGACAGGGAAGGGCGAGCAGTACGTC. Amino acid sequence: CASSTTGTGKGEQYV.

Only a few counts were recorded for this clone. The chain uses TRBV6-1 and TRBJ2-7; D remains ambiguous. The CDR3 is made up of 13 amino acids. The V gene's germline CDR1 is MNHNS and CDR2 SASEGT. V was trimmed by 1 base and J by 4 bases, leaving 8 bases between them. CDR3 sequence (DNA): TGTGCCAGCAGTGAAGGGGCCAATTACGAGCAGTACGTC. Amino acid sequence: CASSEGANYEQYV.

The chain recombines TRBV2 with TRBJ2-4; 7 bases map to TRBD1. This CDR3 is built from 15 residues. CDR1 is SNHLY, CDR2 FYNNEI, per germline. J lost 8 bases, V lost 5 bases, and 12 bases had no gene match. The CDR3 here is CASSQQGTVSDIQYF. The CDR3 region has the DNA TGTGCCAGCAGTCAACAGGGGACGGTATCGGACATTCAGTACTTC.

V usage is TRBV3-1 (or the pseudogene TRBV3-2) and J usage is TRBJ1-2; TRBD1 is a possible D gene (5 bases). The CDR3 totals 20 residues. The ends were cut back, 3 bases at V and 4 bases at J, with 30 bases in the middle. Germline V gene data show CDR1 as LGHDT and CDR2 as YNNKEL (reference sequence). The CDR3: CASSHKTPQGPTQNLYGYTF. CDR3 coding DNA: TGTGCCAGCAGCCACAAGACTCCTCAGGGCCCAACTCAAAACCTCTATGGCTACACCTTC.

V gene TRBV19 combines with J gene TRBJ1-4; D uncertain. This CDR3 comprises 14 residues. From germline, CDR1 is LNHDA and CDR2 SQIVND (reference sequence). Trimming took 4 bases from V and 5 from J, leaving 11 bases between them. For the CDR3, the DNA is TGTGCCAGTAGTAAGGAACAGCTAAATGAAAAACTGTTTTTT. It is translated as CASSKEQLNEKLFF.